This T cell receptor beta chain was observed in a study of identical twins. Unique molecular identifiers were present on the cDNA, which also gained a universal primer site by template switching. TCRdb re-derived calls from the 5' RACE reads in MiXCR, one entry per CDR3 protein. This table has roughly 350,000 distinct CDR3 sequences, around 9% appearing once. Only a few counts were recorded for this clonotype. This CDR3 contains 13 residues. Trimming shortened V by 6 bases and J by 1 base, and 10 bases separated the two germline ends. The germline V gene encodes CDR1 SGHTA and CDR2 FQGNSA. Input material: naive T cells sorted from blood. This TCR was sampled from a woman in her forties or fifties in good health. The genes are TRBV7-2 and TRBJ2-7; maybe TRBD2 (6 bases). The CDR3 protein is CASSYSGSYEQYF. The CDR3 DNA reads as TGTGCCAGCAGTTACAGCGGGTCCTACGAGCAGTACTTC.